This T cell receptor beta chain was captured by sequencing in a study of T cells in Graves' hyperthyroidism and ophthalmopathy. Uncontrolled infection, other autoimmune disease, pregnancy or lactation led to exclusion. The CDR3 length is 14 residues. The V gene lost 1 base and the J gene lost 3 bases, with 11 bases spanning the gap. Looked up from germline, CDR1 is DFQATT and CDR2 is SNEGSKA (reference sequence). Amplified regions were TCR beta CDR3 sequences from RNA transcripts. First-round RT-PCR targeting the TCR CDR3 was performed with the HTBI primer set. Using its own MiXCR run on the multiplex PCR reads, TCRdb lists one record per CDR3 protein. The sample yields some 550,000 distinct CDR3 sequences, about a sixth seen once. This clonotype has at least ten counts.

The chain is built from TRBV20-1 and TRBJ2-3; D is unresolved. This TCR was recovered from a woman in her thirties or forties with Graves' ophthalmopathy. Sequencing was done on a sample of blood. DNA of the CDR3: TGCAGTGCTAGAGGGGTGGGTACAACAGATACGCAGTATTTT. Protein sequence: CSARGVGTTDTQYF.